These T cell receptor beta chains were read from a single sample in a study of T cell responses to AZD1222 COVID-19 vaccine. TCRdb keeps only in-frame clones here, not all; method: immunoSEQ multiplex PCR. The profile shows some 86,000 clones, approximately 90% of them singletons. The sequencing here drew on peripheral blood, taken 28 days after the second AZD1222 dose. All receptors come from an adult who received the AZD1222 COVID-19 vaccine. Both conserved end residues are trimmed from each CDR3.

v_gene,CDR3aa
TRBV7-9,ASSTGQGEHYGYT
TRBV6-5,ASRKTTDNYGYT
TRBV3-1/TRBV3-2,ASSQESRGGRNEQY
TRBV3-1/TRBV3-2,ASSRQGAGTEAF
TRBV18,ASSPDRNQPQH
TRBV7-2,ASSHLNTEAF
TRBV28,ASSLGGAGGNTIY
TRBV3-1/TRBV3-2,ASVPSGTGVVGEQF
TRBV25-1,ASSSAGNSNQPQH
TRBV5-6,ASSPIENTEAF
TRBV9,ASSPQGGGVDTQY
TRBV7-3,ASSLDGVTGELF
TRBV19,ASSIRGGSRDPSGTEAF
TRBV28,ASRSRDSPYNEQF
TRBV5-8,ASSLVRGFTEAF
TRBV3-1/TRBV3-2,ASSLMGVNYGYT
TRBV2,ASSGDRGWSQPQH
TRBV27,ASSLAGDGYT
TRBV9,ASSVSGQGRGEKLF
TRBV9,ASSSGGGNTGELF
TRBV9,ASSVGSGANEQY
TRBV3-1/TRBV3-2,ASSPDRGSTPLH
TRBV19,ASSIWGTVGGEAF
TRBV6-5,ASKSQGNTIY
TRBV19,ASNEVGGRPYEQY
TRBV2,ALRTGAGTGELF
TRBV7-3,ASSPLTGPGNTIY
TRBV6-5,ASSSSWIGDTEAF
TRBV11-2,ASSSTVGGQPQH
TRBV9,ASSVAGRGHDEQY
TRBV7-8,ASSPEGALGLNQPQH
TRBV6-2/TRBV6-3,ASSYEAGFPLSNQPQH
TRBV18,ASSPKDLVDGTGELF
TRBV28,AIAGGQGFNEQF
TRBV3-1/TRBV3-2,ASSQGLGHQPQH
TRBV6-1,ASNAGQLHQPQH
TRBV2,ASRSIQGKNQPQH
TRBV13,ASSLLQGGNTIY
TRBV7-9,ASSLRTGGTGELF
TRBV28,ASSTEEVEAF
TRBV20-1,SAPGGYT
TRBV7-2,ASNLDRNTEAF
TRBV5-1,ASGTSGGTETQY
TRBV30,AWSVKVGGGNTIY
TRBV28,ASRIEGFFYEQY
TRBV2,ASREGFSSGANVLT
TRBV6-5,ASSYSSPGHQH
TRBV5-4,ASSSSSDRVETQY
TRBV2,ASRSDSSIQPQH
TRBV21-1,ASSKRAAGLDTEAF
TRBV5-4,ASSPSRVGPGELF
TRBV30,AWSLGNSGGQQF
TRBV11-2,ASSLGLSRTQY
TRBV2,ASSQRRDRGEKLF